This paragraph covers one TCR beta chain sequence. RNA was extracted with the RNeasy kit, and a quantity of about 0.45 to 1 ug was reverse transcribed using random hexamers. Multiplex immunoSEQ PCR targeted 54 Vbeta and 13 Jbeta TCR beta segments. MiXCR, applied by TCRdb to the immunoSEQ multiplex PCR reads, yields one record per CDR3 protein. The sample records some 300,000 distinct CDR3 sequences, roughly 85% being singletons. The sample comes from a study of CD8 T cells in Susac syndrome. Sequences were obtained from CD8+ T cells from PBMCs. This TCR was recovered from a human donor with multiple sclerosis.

This chain's CDR3 is CSARTVGSYEQYF. In DNA form, the CDR3 reads TGCAGTGCCAGGACTGTGGGCTCCTACGAGCAGTACTTC. The chain couples TRBV20-1 to TRBJ2-7, with D tentatively TRBD2 (5 bases). V lost 6 bases, J lost 0 bases, and 12 bases lay in between. The CDR3 spans 13 residues. Germline assignment: CDR1 DFQATT and CDR2 SNEGSKA (reference sequence).